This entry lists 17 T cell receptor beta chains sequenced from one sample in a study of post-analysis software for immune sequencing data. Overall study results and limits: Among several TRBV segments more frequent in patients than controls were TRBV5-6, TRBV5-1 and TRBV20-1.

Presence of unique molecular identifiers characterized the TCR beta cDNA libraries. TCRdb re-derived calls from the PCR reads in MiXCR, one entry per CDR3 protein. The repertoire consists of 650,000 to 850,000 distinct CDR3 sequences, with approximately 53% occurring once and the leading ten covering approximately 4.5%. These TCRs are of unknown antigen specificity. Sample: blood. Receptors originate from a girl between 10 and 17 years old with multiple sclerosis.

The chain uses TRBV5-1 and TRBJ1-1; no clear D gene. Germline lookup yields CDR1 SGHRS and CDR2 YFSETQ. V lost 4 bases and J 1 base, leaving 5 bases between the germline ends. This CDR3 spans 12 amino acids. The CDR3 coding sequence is TGCGCCAGCAGCGGCACGAACACTGAAGCTTTCTTT. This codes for CASSGTNTEAFF. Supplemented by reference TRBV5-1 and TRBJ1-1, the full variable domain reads KAGVTQTPRYLIKTRGQQVTLSCSPISGHRSVSWYQQTPGQGLQFLFEYFSETQRNKGNFPGRFSGRQFSNSRSEMNVSTLELGDSALYLCASSGTNTEAFFGQGTRLTVV.

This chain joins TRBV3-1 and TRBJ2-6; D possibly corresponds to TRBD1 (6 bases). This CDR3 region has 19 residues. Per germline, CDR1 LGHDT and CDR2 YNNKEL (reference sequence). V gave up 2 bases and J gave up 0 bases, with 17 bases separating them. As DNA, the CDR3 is TGTGCCAGCAGCCAAACTTCGACAGGAGGAATCTCTGGGGCCAACGTCCTGACTTTC. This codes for CASSQTSTGGISGANVLTF.

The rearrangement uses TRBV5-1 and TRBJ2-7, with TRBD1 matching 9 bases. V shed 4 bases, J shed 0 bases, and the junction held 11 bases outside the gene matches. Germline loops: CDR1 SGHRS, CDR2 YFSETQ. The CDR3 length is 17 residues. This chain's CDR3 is CASSIGTGSLSSYEQYF. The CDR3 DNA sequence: TGCGCCAGCAGCATAGGGACAGGGAGCCTCAGCTCCTACGAGCAGTACTTC.

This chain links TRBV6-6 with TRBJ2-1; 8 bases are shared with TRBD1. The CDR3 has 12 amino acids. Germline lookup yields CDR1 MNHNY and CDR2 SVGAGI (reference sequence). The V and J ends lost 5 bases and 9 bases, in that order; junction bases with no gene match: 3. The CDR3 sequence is CASSRQGSEQFF. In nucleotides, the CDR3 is TGTGCCAGCAGTCGACAGGGGAGTGAGCAGTTCTTC.

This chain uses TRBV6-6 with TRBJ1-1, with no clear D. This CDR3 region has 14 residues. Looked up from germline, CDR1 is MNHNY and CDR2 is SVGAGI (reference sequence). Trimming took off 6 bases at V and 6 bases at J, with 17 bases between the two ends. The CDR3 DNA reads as TGTGCCAGCAGGGGAGGGCCGGGGATGGCTGAAGCTTTCTTT. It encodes CASRGGPGMAEAFF.

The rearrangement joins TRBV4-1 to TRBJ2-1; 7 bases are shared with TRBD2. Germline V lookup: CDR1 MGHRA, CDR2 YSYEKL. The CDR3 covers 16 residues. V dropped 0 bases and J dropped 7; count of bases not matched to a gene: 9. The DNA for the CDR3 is TGCGCCAGCAGCCAAGATGAGACTAGCAGGTGGAATGAGCAGTTCTTC. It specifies CASSQDETSRWNEQFF.

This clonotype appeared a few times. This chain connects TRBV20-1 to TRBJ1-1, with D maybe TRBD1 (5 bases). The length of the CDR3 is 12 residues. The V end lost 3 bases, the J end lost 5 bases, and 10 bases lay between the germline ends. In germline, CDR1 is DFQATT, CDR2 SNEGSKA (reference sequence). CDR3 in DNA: TGCAGTGCTAGGCCAGAGGGGACTGAAGCTTTCTTT. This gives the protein CSARPEGTEAFF.

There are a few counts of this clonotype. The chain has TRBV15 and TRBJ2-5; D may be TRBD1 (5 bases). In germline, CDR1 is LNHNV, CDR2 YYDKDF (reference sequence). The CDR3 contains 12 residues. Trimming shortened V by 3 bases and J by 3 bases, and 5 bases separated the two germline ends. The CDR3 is CATSRDKETQYF. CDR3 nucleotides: TGTGCCACCAGCAGGGACAAAGAGACCCAGTACTTC.

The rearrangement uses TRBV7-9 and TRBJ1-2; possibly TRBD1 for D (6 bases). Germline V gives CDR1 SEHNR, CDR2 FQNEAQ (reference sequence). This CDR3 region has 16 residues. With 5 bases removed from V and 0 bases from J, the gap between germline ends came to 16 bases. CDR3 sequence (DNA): TGTGCCAGCAGCCGGGGGGGGGACACCACTAACTATGGCTACACCTTC. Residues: CASSRGGDTTNYGYTF.

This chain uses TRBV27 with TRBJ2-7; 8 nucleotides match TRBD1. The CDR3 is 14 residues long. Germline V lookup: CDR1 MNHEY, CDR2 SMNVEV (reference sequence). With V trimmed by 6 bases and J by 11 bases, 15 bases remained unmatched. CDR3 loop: CASSPGTGLLREYF. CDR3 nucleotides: TGTGCCAGCAGCCCGGGGACAGGCCTACTCCGGGAGTACTTC.

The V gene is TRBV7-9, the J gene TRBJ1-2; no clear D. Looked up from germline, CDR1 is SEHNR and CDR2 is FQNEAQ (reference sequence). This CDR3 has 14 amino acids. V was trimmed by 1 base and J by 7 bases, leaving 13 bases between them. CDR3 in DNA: TGTGCCAGCAGCTTAGGACATCTTTGGCCTGGCTACACCTTC. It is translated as CASSLGHLWPGYTF.

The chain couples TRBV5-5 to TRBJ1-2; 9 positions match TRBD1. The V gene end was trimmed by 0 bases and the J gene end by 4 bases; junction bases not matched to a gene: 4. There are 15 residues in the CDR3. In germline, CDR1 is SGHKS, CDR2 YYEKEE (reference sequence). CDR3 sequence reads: CASSLGTGAFYGYTF. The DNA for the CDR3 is TGTGCCAGCAGCTTGGGGACAGGGGCCTTCTATGGCTACACCTTC.

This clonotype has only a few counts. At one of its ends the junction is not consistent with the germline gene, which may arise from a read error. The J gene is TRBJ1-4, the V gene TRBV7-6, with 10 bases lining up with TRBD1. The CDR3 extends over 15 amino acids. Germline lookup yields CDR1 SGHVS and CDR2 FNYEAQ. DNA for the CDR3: TGTGCCAGCGGCTTAGGGGGACAGGGGAATGAAAAACTGTTTTTT. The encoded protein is CASGLGGQGNEKLFF.

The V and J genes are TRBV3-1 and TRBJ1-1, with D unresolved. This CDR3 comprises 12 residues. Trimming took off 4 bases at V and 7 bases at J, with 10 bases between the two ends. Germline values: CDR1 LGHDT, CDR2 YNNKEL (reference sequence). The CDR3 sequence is CASSLLSGEAFF. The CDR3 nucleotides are TGTGCCAGCAGCCTGCTCTCTGGTGAAGCTTTCTTT.

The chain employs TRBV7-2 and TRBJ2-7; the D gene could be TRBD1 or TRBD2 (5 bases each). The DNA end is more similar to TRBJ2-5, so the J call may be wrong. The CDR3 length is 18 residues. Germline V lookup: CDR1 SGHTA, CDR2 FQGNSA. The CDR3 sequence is CASSPAIWGTHYQETQYF. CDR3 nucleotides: TGTGCCAGCAGCCCCGCAATATGGGGGACCCACTACCAAGAGACCCAGTACTTC.

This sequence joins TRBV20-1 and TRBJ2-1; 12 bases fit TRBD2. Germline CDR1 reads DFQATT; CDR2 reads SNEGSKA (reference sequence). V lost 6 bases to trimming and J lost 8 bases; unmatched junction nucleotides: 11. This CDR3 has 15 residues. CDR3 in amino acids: CSAQRDLAGGDEQFF. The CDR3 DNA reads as TGCAGTGCCCAACGGGACCTAGCGGGAGGGGATGAGCAGTTCTTC.

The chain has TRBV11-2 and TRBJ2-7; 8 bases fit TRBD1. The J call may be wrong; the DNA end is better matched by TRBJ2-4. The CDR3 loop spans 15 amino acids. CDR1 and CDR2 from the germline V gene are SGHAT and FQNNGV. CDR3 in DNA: TGTGCCAGCAGCCCGATCAGGGGGCTTGTAAACATTCAGTACTTC. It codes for CASSPIRGLVNIQYF.